Following are 3 T cell receptor beta chains from one sample sequenced in a study of OX40 agonist ivuxolimab in advanced cancers. Assay used: immunoSEQ multiplex PCR; TCRdb lists only in-frame clones, some missing. The table includes 30,000 to 45,000 clones, 82% detected once. The specimen was CD4+ or CD8+ T cells sorted from blood, collected in a trial of the OX40 agonist ivuxolimab. Receptors were obtained from an adult with an advanced solid tumor such as melanoma, head and neck, liver or kidney cancer.

J is TRBJ1-5 and V is TRBV5-6; D ambiguous. The ends were cut back, 3 bases at V and 0 bases at J, with 7 bases in the middle. Germline V gene sequence: CDR1 SGHDT, CDR2 YYEEEE. This CDR3 is built from 14 residues. In DNA, the CDR3 is TGTGCCAGCAGCTCGGGCTATAGCAATCAGCCCCAGCATTTT. Amino acids: CASSSGYSNQPQHF.

The chain recombines TRBV6-5 with TRBJ1-1, with D unclear. Looked up from germline, CDR1 is MNHEY and CDR2 is SVGAGI. There are 14 residues in the CDR3. Between the trimmed V and J ends, which lost 6 bases and 4 bases, there was a span of 15 bases. The CDR3 reads CASRKPQGSTEAFF. The DNA of the CDR3 is TGTGCCAGCAGAAAACCCCAAGGTAGCACTGAAGCTTTCTTT.

The rearrangement joins TRBV5-6 to TRBJ1-5; unclear D gene. Germline CDR1 and CDR2: SGHDT and YYEEEE. The CDR3 covers 15 residues. Trimming cost V 0 bases and J 5 bases, with 12 bases left between them. The CDR3, as DNA: TGTGCCAGCAGCTTGGCAGGCAGCAGTTATCAGCCCCAGCATTTT. Translating gives CASSLAGSSYQPQHF.